The present entry profiles one T cell receptor (beta chain) with its context. Its target is not known. The data stem from a study of vaccination and CD4 T cells after COVID-19. Across the study: Six men and four women formed the convalescents, two being Hispanic.

Study results and caveats: Of the reactive clones in convalescent patients, a median about 90% showed up only post-vaccination. The great majority, 304 of 307 vaccine-specific clones, proved spike mono-reactive in convalescent patients.

TCRdb passed the PCR reads through MiXCR, listing each CDR3 protein once. Here the sample spans some 22,000 distinct CDR3 sequences, over 40% being singletons. Sequenced here: CD4+ T cells from blood, sampled before SARS-CoV-2 vaccination. The TCR comes from a human donor who had recovered from COVID-19.

CDR3 region: CASSYSTEYEQYF. In DNA form, the CDR3 reads TGTGCCAGCAGTTACTCGACAGAGTACGAGCAGTACTTC. The rearrangement links TRBV6-5 to TRBJ2-7; D may be TRBD1 (5 bases). The CDR3 consists of 13 residues. Between the trimmed V and J ends, which lost 0 bases and 4 bases, there was a span of 7 bases. CDR1 and CDR2 from the germline V gene are MNHEY and SVGAGI.